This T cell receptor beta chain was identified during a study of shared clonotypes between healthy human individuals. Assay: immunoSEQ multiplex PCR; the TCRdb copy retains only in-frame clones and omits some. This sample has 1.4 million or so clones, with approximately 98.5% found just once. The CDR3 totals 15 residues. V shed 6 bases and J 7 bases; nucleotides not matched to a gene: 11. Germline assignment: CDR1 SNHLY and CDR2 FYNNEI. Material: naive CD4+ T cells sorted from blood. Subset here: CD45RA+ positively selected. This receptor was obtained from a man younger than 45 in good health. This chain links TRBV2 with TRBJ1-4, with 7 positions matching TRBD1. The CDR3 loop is CASRRDSIRLEKLFF. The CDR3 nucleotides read TGTGCCAGCAGAAGGGACAGCATAAGGCTTGAAAAACTGTTTTTT.